This T cell receptor (beta chain) emerged from a study of siplizumab effects on memory and regulatory T cells. Study information: The study paired mixed lymphocyte reactions, running them with siplizumab at about 0.98 ug/mL or without drug. Notes on the study in general: Naive versus memory phenotype went unassigned for roughly 80-96% of proliferating CD4+ or CD8+ clones. Alloreactive sequences tracing back to unstimulated CD4+ memory cells were significantly reduced by siplizumab. Among mappable alloreactive CD4+ clones, the Treg-derived fraction averaged around 70% with siplizumab versus 25% to 30% in controls.

The CDR3 loop spans 14 amino acids. Germline V CDR1 and CDR2: SGHRS, YFSETQ. V was pared by 4 bases and J by 3 bases, with 10 bases between. The mixed lymphocyte reaction cells were cocultured at 37°C for under 7 days. Sequenced by immunoSEQ multiplex PCR; TCRdb stores in-frame clones only, minus some. The profile covers 9,000 to 13,000 clones, with roughly 50% appearing a single time and about 20% taken by the ten largest. To note about this clone: Its target is unknown.

The receptor was isolated from a human donor in good health; the cells came from an allogeneic mixed lymphocyte reaction. Sequenced input: CFSE-low (dividing) CD4+ T cells sorted from an allogeneic mixed lymphocyte reaction. The chain links TRBV5-1 to TRBJ1-4, with D possibly being TRBD1 (5 bases). CDR3 in DNA: TGCGCCAGCAGCGGGGAAGGGGCTAATGAAAAACTGTTTTTT. Its protein is CASSGEGANEKLFF.